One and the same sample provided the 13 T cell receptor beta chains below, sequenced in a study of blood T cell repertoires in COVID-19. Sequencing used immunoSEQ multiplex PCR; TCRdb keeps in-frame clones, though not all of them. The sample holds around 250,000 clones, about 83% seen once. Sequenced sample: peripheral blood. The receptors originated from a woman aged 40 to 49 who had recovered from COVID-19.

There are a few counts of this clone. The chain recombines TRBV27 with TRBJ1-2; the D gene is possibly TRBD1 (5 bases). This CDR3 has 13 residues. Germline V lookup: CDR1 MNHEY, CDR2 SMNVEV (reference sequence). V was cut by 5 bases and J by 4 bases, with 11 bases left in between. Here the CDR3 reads CASSPNTGYGYTF. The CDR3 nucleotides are TGTGCCAGCAGTCCTAATACAGGCTATGGCTACACCTTC.

Here the CDR3 DNA reads TGCGCCAGCAGCCAGAATCCGGGACAGAGTCGGACCCAGTACTTC. It translates to CASSQNPGQSRTQYF. This sequence joins TRBV5-1 and TRBJ2-5; 7 nucleotides line up with TRBD1. This CDR3 region has 15 residues. CDR1 is SGHRS and CDR2 is YFSETQ in the germline V gene. Losses at the gene ends were 4 bases for V and 7 bases for J; bases not matched to a gene: 13.

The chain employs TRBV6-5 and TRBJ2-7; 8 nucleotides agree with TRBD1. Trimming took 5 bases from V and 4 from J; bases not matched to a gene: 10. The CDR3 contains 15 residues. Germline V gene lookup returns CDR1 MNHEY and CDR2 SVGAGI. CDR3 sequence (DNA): TGTGCCAGCAGTCGTCCCGGGACAGGTTGGTACGAGCAGTACTTC. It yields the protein CASSRPGTGWYEQYF.

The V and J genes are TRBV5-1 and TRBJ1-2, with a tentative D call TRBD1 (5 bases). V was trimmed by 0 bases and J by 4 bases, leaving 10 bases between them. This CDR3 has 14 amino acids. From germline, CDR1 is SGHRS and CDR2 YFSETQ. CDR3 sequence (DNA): TGCGCCAGCAGCTTGGGGTGGGGCAGCTATGGCTACACCTTC. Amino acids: CASSLGWGSYGYTF. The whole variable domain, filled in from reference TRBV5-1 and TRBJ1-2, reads KAGVTQTPRYLIKTRGQQVTLSCSPISGHRSVSWYQQTPGQGLQFLFEYFSETQRNKGNFPGRFSGRQFSNSRSEMNVSTLELGDSALYLCASSLGWGSYGYTFGSGTRLTVV.

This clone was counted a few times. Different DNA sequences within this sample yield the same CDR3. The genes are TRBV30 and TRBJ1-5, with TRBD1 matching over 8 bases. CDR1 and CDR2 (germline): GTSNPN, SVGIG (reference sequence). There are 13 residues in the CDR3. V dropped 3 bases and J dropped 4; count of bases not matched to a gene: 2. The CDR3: CAWSGTGNQPQHF. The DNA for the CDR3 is TGTGCCTGGAGCGGGACAGGTAATCAGCCCCAGCATTTT.

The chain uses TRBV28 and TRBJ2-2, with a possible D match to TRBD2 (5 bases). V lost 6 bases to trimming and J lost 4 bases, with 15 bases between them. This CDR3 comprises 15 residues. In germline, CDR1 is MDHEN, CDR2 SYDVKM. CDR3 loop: CASRRRGSRTGELFF. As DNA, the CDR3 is TGTGCCAGCAGAAGAAGAGGGAGCCGCACCGGGGAGCTGTTTTTT.

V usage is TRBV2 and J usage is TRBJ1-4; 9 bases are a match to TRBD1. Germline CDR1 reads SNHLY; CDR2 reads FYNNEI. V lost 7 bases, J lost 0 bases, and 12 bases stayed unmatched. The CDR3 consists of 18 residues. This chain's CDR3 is CASKPTGGELATNEKLFF. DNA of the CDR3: TGTGCCAGCAAGCCGACAGGGGGGGAGCTTGCAACTAATGAAAAACTGTTTTTT.

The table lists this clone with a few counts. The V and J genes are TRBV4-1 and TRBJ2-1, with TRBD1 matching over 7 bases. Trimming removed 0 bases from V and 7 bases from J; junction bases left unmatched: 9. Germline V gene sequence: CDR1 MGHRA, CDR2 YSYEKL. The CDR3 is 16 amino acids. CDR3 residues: CASSQERGRVKNEQFF. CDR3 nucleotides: TGCGCCAGCAGCCAAGAGAGGGGGCGCGTAAAGAATGAGCAGTTCTTC.

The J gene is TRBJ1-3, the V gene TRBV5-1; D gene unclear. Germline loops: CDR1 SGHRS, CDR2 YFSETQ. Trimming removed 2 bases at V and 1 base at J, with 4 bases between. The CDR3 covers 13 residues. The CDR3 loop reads CASSFGSGNTIYF. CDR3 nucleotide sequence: TGCGCCAGCAGCTTCGGGTCTGGAAACACCATATATTTT.

The CDR3 DNA is TGTGCCAGCAGAATTGGACAGGGGAGCAATCAGCCCCAGCATTTT. Amino acid sequence: CASRIGQGSNQPQHF. The V and J genes are TRBV27 and TRBJ1-5; the match to TRBD1 covers 9 bases. Trimming at V came to 6 bases and at J to 1 base, leaving 4 bases not matched to a gene. CDR1 is MNHEY, CDR2 SMNVEV, per germline (reference sequence). This CDR3 spans 15 amino acids.

DNA for the CDR3: TGTGCCAGCAGCCCGAGAGAGCTCAGGGCAGGAAACACCATATATTTT. Residues: CASSPRELRAGNTIYF. The genes are TRBV3-1 (or the pseudogene TRBV3-2) and TRBJ1-3; perhaps TRBD1 as D (5 bases). Trimming took off 4 bases at V and 4 bases at J, with 17 bases between the two ends. This CDR3 contains 16 residues. Looked up from germline, CDR1 is LGHDT and CDR2 is YNNKEL (reference sequence).

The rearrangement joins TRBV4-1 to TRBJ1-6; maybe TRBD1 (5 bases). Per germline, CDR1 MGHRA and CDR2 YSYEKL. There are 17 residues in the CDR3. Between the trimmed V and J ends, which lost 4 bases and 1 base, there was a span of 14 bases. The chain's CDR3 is CASSLLGRGSYNSPLHF. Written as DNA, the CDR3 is TGCGCCAGCAGCCTCCTAGGAAGGGGTTCCTATAATTCACCCCTCCACTTT.

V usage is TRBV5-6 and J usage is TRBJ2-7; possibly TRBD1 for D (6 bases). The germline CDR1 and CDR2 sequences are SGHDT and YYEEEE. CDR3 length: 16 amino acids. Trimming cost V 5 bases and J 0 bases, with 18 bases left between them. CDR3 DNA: TGTGCCAGCAGACGAAACCGGGACACGAGCTCCTACGAGCAGTACTTC. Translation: CASRRNRDTSSYEQYF.